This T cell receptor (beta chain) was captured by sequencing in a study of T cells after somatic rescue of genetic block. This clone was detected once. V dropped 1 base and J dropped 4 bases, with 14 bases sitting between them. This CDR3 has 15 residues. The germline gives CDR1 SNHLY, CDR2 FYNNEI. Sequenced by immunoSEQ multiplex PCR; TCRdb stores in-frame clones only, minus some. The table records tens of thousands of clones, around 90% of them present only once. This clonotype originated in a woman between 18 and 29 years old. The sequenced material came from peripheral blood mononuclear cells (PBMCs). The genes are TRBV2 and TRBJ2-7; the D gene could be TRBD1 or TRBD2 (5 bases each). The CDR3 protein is CASSEGRGWGYEQYF. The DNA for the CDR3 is TGTGCCAGCAGTGAAGGAAGAGGGTGGGGGTACGAGCAGTACTTC.